The clone carrying this TCR beta chain was seen once. The V and J ends lost 4 bases and 4 bases, in that order; junction bases with no gene match: 18. Germline V CDR1 and CDR2: SEHNR, FQNEAQ (reference sequence). The CDR3 sequence is 18 residues long. TCRdb's copy holds only in-frame clones and misses some; the assay was immunoSEQ multiplex PCR. The sample yields approximately 49,000 clones, 85% seen once. This sample stems from a study of OX40 agonist ivuxolimab in advanced cancers. The receptor comes from an adult with an advanced solid tumor such as melanoma, head and neck, liver or kidney cancer. The J gene is TRBJ2-7, the V gene TRBV7-9; 8 bases align to TRBD1. Source: CD4+ or CD8+ T cells sorted from blood, taken in a trial of the OX40 agonist ivuxolimab. Written as DNA, the CDR3 is TGTGCCAGCAGCTCCTCCCTTTTACCCGGACAGGGCCAGTACGAGCAGTACTTC. This encodes CASSSSLLPGQGQYEQYF.